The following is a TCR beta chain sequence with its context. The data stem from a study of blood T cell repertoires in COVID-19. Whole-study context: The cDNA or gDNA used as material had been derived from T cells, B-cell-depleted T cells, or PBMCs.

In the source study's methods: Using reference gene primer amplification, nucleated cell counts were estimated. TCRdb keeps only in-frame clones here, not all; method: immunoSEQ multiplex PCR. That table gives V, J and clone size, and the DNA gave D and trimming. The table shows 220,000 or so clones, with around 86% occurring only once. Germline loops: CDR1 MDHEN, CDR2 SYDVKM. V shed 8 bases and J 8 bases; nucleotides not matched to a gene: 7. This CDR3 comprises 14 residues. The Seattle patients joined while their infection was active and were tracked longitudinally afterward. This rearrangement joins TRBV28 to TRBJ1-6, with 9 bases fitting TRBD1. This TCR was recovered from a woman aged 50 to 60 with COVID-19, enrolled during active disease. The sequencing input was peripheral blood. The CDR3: CASRQGTGYSPLHF. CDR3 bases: TGTGCCAGCCGCCAAGGGACAGGGTATTCACCCCTCCACTTT. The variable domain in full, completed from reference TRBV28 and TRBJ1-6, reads DVKVTQSSRYLVKRTGEKVFLECVQDMDHENMFWYRQDPGLGLRLIYFSYDVKMKEKGDIPEGYSVSREKKERFSLILESASTNQTSMYLCASRQGTGYSPLHFGNGTRLTVT.